This T cell receptor beta chain originates from a study of T cells in Graves' hyperthyroidism and ophthalmopathy. As for this clonotype: The junction differs from germline at one of its ends, possibly a read error.

Diagnosis of hyperthyroidism was new in patients aged 18 to 65, and its duration was under 2 months. The CDR3 has 14 residues. Germline V CDR1 and CDR2: SEHNR, FQNEAQ (reference sequence). Amplified TCR beta CDR3 regions came from RNA transcripts. TCR CDR3 underwent first-round RT-PCR with the HTBI primer set. TCRdb fed the multiplex PCR reads into MiXCR, producing one record per CDR3 protein. The table has approximately 98,000 distinct CDR3 sequences, around 40% seen once; the top ten hold roughly a tenth. The V and J genes are TRBV7-9 and TRBJ1-2; 9 bases are a match to TRBD1. Sequencing used peripheral blood or thyroid tissue (not recorded which). This clonotype originated in a woman aged 30 to 39 with Graves' hyperthyroidism. The CDR3 DNA is TGTGCCAGCAGCTTATGGGGACAGGGCTATGGCTACACCTTT. As protein: CASSLWGQGYGYTF. Full variable domain (outside the CDR3, taken from reference TRBV7-9 and TRBJ1-2): DTGVSQNPRHKITKRGQNVTFRCDPISEHNRLYWYRQTLGQGPEFLTYFQNEAQLEKSRLLSDRFSAERPKGSFSTLEIQRTEQGDSAMYLCASSLWGQGYGYTFGSGTRLTVV.